These T cell receptor beta chains were read from a single sample in a study of blood T cells in healthy people across ages. TCRdb itself ran the 5' RACE reads through MiXCR, one entry per CDR3 protein. The data hold roughly 680,000 distinct CDR3 sequences, with over 40% observed a single time. Sequenced material: blood. The receptors come from a woman of 80 years or more in good health. Each CDR3 is given with its conserved first and last residue. D genes are given only for firm matches. Not every row has a clone size; where given, it reads once, few, many or a size class.

d_call	clone_size	v_call	j_call	cdr3_nt	cdr3_aa
.	few	TRBV5-5	TRBJ2-4	TGTGCCAGCAGCTTTGTGTTGGCAGGACAAAACATTCAGTACTTC	CASSFVLAGQNIQYF
.	.	TRBV20-1	TRBJ1-5	TGCAGTGCTATGCAGGGGATAAATCAGCCCCTGCATTTT	CSAMQGINQPLHF
.	many	TRBV29-1	TRBJ1-1	TGCAGCGTGGGACGCAGTAACACTGAAGCTTTCTTT	CSVGRSNTEAFF
TRBD2	.	TRBV3-1	TRBJ2-5	TGTGCCAGCAGCCAGGGACTAGCCGGGGAGACCCAGTACTTC	CASSQGLAGETQYF
TRBD2	many	TRBV27	TRBJ2-1	TGTGCCAGCAGTGCGGGAGGGAGATACAATGAGCAGTTCTTC	CASSAGGRYNEQFF
.	many	TRBV5-1	TRBJ2-1	TGCGCCAGCAGGTCCGGGGATAACAATGAGCAGTTCTTC	CASRSGDNNEQFF
.	.	TRBV4-1	TRBJ2-7	TGCGCCAGCAGCCAAGAAGACGGCTTCTCCTACGAGCAGTACTTC	CASSQEDGFSYEQYF
.	few	TRBV7-2	TRBJ2-2	TGTGCCAGCAGCTTCCGGGGTACGAACACCGGGGAGCTGTTTTTT	CASSFRGTNTGELFF
TRBD1	.	TRBV20-1	TRBJ2-7	TGCAGTGCTAGACCTCGGGACAGGAGATACGAGCAGTACTTC	CSARPRDRRYEQYF
.	many	TRBV19	TRBJ2-3	TGTGCCACCCAACAGGGGAGGGCAGATACGCAGTATTTT	CATQQGRADTQYF
.	few	TRBV7-9	TRBJ2-5	TGTGCCAGCAGCTCTAGGACCGCACCTGTTCAAGAGACCCAGTACTTC	CASSSRTAPVQETQYF
.	.	TRBV6-5	TRBJ2-3	TGTGCCAGCAGTTATAGAGGGGGGGGTACGCAGTATTTT	CASSYRGGGTQYF
TRBD1	.	TRBV5-1	TRBJ1-2	TGCGCCAGCAGCTCGGAGACAGGGGCTGGTGGCTACACCTTC	CASSSETGAGGYTF
TRBD1	.	TRBV30	TRBJ2-2	TGTGCCTGGTGCCAAACCCGGACAGGGTTCGGGGAGCTGTTTTTT	CAWCQTRTGFGELFF
TRBD1	.	TRBV18	TRBJ2-5	TGTGCCAGCTCACCAAGGACAGGGATAGAGACCCAGTACTTC	CASSPRTGIETQYF
.	.	TRBV28	TRBJ2-3	TGTGCCAGCAGTCCTCCCTCGGGAAGGCCCACAGATACGCAGTATTTT	CASSPPSGRPTDTQYF
TRBD1	.	TRBV27	TRBJ2-1	TGTGCCAGCAGTGACGGGACAGGGCGGCCGGGTGAGCAGTTCTTC	CASSDGTGRPGEQFF
TRBD2	.	TRBV28	TRBJ2-5	TGTGCCAGCAGCACTAGCGGGGGGACTCCTGAGCAGTACTTC	CASSTSGGTPEQYF
.	.	TRBV20-1	TRBJ2-2	TGCAGTGCGTCGGCCCCGGGGAGGAACACCGGGGAGCTGTTTTTT	CSASAPGRNTGELFF
.	.	TRBV6-6	TRBJ2-1	TGTGCCAGCATCTGTGAGCAGTTCTTC	CASICEQFF
.	.	TRBV3-1	TRBJ1-2	TGTGCCAGCAGCCAAGGCCCGACAGCTACCTATGGCTACACCTTC	CASSQGPTATYGYTF
.	.	TRBV20-1	TRBJ1-5	TGCAGTGCTAGATCCGGGGGTCAGCCCCAGCATTTT	CSARSGGQPQHF
TRBD1	.	TRBV12-3/TRBV12-4	TRBJ1-1	TGTGCCAGCACCGGTACCGGGACAGGAGTTTTCTTT	CASTGTGTGVFF